The sequence of this TCR beta chain was determined in a study of T-cell memory formation after mild COVID-19. Overall study context: In these data, TCR clusters were largely donor specific. Whole-study results and caveats: Pre-infection memory contained some responding clones, which suggested that cross-reactive memory had joined. Contracting clones localized mainly to CM and EM when CD4+ and mainly to EMRA when CD8+.

This clonotype was seen a single time. Its antigen is currently unknown. Constant-segment primers and 5'RACE yielded cDNA libraries for TCR alpha and TCR beta, each carrying sample barcodes and UMIs. TCRdb re-derived calls from the 5' RACE reads in MiXCR, one entry per CDR3 protein. Of about 350,000 distinct CDR3 sequences in the sample, 20% to 25% were seen once. Trimming left V 0 bases short and J 4 bases short, with 10 bases between. This CDR3 is built from 15 residues. In germline, CDR1 is MGHRA, CDR2 YSYEKL. The receptor's source is a man aged 18 to 30 who had mild COVID-19 (a few samples of this study predate the infection). Cell type and time point are not known. This chain uses TRBV4-1 with TRBJ1-5; D call uncertain. What was sequenced was PBMCs or a T cell subset sorted from them (not recorded which). The CDR3 bases are TGCGCCAGCAGCCAAGACGGGGTTGAAAATCAGCCCCAGCATTTT. Translated: CASSQDGVENQPQHF.